In its sample, the clone carrying this T cell receptor beta chain was seen once. Its antigen remains unidentified. Time point given: cycle 4 day 1 (C4D1), after 6 weeks of nivolumab. Patients all relapsed after autologous stem cell transplantation, and there was variation in brentuximab vedotin exposure. The data are from a study of PD-1 blockade in classical Hodgkin lymphoma. General study results and limits: In newly diagnosed patients, baseline TCR diversity was reportedly below that of healthy donors. Complete responders started with a diversity level that resembled newly diagnosed patients at baseline.

Trimming cost V 0 bases and J 0 bases, with 6 bases left between them. This CDR3 is 14 amino acids long. CDR1 and CDR2 (germline): MGHRA, YSYEKL. Assay used: immunoSEQ multiplex PCR; TCRdb lists only in-frame clones, some missing. The table records 110,000 or so clones, roughly 87% of them present only once. The rearrangement links TRBV4-1 to TRBJ2-7; D gene unclear. This TCR was sampled from a human donor with classical Hodgkin lymphoma. The specimen was peripheral blood mononuclear cells (PBMCs), collected before the fourth cycle of nivolumab. In DNA form, the CDR3 reads TGCGCCAGCAGCCAAGATTCCAGCTCCTACGAGCAGTACTTC. Translating gives CASSQDSSSYEQYF.